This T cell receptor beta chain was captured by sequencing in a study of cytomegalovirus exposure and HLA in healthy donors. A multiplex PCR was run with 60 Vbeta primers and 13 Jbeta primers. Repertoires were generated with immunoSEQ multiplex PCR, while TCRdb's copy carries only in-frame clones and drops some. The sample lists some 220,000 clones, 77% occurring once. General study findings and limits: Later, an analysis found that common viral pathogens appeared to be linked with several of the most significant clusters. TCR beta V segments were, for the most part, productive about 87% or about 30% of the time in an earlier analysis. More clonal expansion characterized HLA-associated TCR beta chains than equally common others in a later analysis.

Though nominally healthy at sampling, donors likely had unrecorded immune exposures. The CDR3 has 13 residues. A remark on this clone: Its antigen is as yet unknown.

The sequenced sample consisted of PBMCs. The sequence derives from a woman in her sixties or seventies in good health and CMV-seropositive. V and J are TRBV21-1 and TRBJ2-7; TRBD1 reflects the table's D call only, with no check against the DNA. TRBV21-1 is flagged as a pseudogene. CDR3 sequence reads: CASSSRDREVQYF. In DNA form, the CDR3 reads TGTGCCAGCAGCAGCCGGGACAGGGAGGTGCAGTACTTC.